This paragraph reports one T cell receptor (beta chain). CDR3 size: 18 residues. Germline loops: CDR1 SGHRS, CDR2 YFSETQ. V lost 4 bases and J lost 9, with 26 bases in between. These data belong to a study of cytomegalovirus exposure and HLA in healthy donors. Primers: 60 Vbeta forward and 13 Jbeta reverse. Produced via immunoSEQ multiplex PCR; TCRdb's table is partial and in-frame only. The sample lists approximately 120,000 clones, around 67% occurring once. Sequenced input: PBMCs. This chain links TRBV5-1 with TRBJ1-6, with D hard to call. This TCR was recovered from a man aged 55 to 70 in good health and CMV-seropositive. The CDR3, as DNA: TGCGCCAGCAGCAAGGGTCGGGCCGGGATCAACACTGCTTCACCCCTCCACTTT. Its protein product is CASSKGRAGINTASPLHF.